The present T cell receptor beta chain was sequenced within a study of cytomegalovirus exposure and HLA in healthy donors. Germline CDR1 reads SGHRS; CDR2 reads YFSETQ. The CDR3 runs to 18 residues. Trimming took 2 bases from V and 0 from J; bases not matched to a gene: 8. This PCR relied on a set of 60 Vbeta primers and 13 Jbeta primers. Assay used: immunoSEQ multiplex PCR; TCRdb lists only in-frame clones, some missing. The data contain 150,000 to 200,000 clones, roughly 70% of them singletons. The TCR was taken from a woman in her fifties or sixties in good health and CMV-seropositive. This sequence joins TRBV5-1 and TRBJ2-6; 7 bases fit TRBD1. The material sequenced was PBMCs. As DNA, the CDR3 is TGCGCCAGCAGCTTCCACCGACAGGGAACCTCTGGGGCCAACGTCCTGACTTTC. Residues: CASSFHRQGTSGANVLTF.